This T cell receptor beta chain was documented in a study of T-cell reconstitution after alpha-beta-depleted transplantation in children. Unique molecular identifiers featured in how the TCRbeta library was prepared. Each CDR3 protein gets one entry after TCRdb re-called the PCR reads with MiXCR. The sample yields approximately 93,000 distinct CDR3 sequences, 6.5% to 8.5% seen once. In its sample, this clonotype was seen many times. V gave up 3 bases and J gave up 3 bases, with 2 bases separating them. Germline lookup yields CDR1 SQVTM and CDR2 ANQGSEA. The CDR3 runs 10 residues. The clonotype was recovered from a human donor who donated a stem cell graft to a child with congenital amegakaryocytic thrombocytopenia. The chain joins TRBV29-1 to TRBJ2-5, with no clear D. This material consisted of PBMCs from the stem cell graft donor, taken from the stem cell graft. CDR3 protein: CSVEEETQYF. The CDR3 DNA follows: TGCAGCGTTGAGGAAGAGACCCAGTACTTC.